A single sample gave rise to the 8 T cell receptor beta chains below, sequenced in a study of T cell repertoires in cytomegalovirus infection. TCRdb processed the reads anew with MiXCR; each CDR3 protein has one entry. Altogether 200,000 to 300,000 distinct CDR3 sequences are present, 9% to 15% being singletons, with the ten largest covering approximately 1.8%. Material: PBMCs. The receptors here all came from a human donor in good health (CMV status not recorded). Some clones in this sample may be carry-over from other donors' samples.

CDR3 in amino acids: CASSILSTGEAFF. Here the CDR3 DNA reads TGTGCCAGTAGTATCCTATCGACTGGTGAAGCTTTCTTT. The chain uses TRBV19 and TRBJ1-1; D uncertain. From germline, CDR1 is LNHDA and CDR2 SQIVND (reference sequence). V was trimmed by 3 bases and J by 7 bases, leaving 12 bases between them. CDR3 length equals 13 residues.

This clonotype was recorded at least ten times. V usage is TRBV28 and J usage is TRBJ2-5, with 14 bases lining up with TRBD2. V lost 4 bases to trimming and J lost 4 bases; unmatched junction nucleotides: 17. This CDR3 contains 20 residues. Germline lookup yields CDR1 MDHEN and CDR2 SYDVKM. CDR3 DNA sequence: TGTGCCAGCAGTTCCGCCCCCGGGGGGACTAGCGGGAGAAGGGCAGAGACCCAGTACTTC. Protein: CASSSAPGGTSGRRAETQYF.

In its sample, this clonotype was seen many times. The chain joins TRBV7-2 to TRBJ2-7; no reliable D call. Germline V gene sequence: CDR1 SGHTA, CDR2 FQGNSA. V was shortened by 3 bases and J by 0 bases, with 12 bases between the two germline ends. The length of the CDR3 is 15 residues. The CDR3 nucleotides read TGTGCCAGCAGCTTTAGCCACGACCGCTCCTACGAGCAGTACTTC. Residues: CASSFSHDRSYEQYF.

The CDR3 nucleotides read TGTGCCAGCAGCCAAGGGGCGCCTAGCGGCGTCAATGAGCAGTTCTTC. Translating it yields CASSQGAPSGVNEQFF. The V and J genes are TRBV3-1 and TRBJ2-1, with 7 bases aligning to TRBD2. V trimming: 1 base; J trimming: 6 bases; junction bases outside the gene matches: 9. This CDR3 is built from 16 residues. CDR1 is LGHDT and CDR2 is YNNKEL in the germline V gene (reference sequence).

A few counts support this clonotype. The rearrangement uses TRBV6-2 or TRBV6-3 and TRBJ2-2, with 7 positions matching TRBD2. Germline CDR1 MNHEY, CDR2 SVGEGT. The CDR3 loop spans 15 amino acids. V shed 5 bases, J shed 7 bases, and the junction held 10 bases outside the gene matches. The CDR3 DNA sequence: TGTGCCAGCAGTCCCGTCGCGGGGGTAATCGGGGAGCTGTTTTTT. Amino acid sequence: CASSPVAGVIGELFF.

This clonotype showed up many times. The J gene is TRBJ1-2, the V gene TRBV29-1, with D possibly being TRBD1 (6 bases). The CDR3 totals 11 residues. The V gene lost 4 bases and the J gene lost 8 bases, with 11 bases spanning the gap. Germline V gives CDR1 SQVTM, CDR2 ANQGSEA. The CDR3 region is CSVAGQVGYTF. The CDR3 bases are TGCAGCGTTGCGGGACAAGTGGGCTACACCTTC.

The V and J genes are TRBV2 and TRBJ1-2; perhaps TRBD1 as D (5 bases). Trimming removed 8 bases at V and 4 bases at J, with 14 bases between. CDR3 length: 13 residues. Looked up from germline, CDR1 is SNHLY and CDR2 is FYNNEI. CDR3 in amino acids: CASQEQQVYGYTF. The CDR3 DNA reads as TGTGCCAGCCAAGAACAACAGGTCTATGGCTACACCTTC.

The CDR3 spells CASSETFYGYTF. The CDR3 DNA follows: TGTGCCAGTAGTGAGACCTTCTATGGCTACACCTTC. This rearrangement joins TRBV19 to TRBJ1-2, with D unclear. The ends were cut back, 5 bases at V and 4 bases at J, with 8 bases in the middle. Germline V CDR1 and CDR2: LNHDA, SQIVND (reference sequence). The CDR3 is 12 residues long.